This T cell receptor (beta chain) was documented in a study of blood T cell repertoires in COVID-19. Whole-study context: In each case, the material was cDNA or gDNA derived from T cells, B-cell-depleted T cells, or PBMCs.

This clone has just one count. Methods used by the authors: Amplification with reference gene primers provided the estimates of nucleated cell counts. Clones were read by immunoSEQ multiplex PCR, and TCRdb kept only the in-frame ones, dropping some. V, J and clone size are those of that table, while D and trimming were read from the DNA. The sample lists some 200,000 clones; about 86% were seen once. The sample consisted of peripheral blood. This clonotype originated in a woman between 18 and 29 years old who had recovered from COVID-19.

DNA for the CDR3: TGTGCCAGTAGTAGGGACACCTACTCTGGGGCCAACGTCCTGACTTTC. Translation gives CASSRDTYSGANVLTF. The chain employs TRBV19 and TRBJ2-6; possible D gene TRBD1, 6 bases. This CDR3 has 16 amino acids. Per germline, CDR1 LNHDA and CDR2 SQIVND (reference sequence). With 4 bases removed from V and 0 bases from J, the gap between germline ends came to 10 bases. Full variable domain (missing parts from reference TRBV19 and TRBJ2-6): DGGITQSPKYLFRKEGQNVTLSCEQNLNHDAMYWYRQDPGQGLRLIYYSQIVNDFQKGDIAEGYSVSREKKESFPLTVTSAQKNPTAFYLCASSRDTYSGANVLTFGAGSRLTVL.